This TCR beta chain emerged from a study of blood T cell repertoires in COVID-19. On the study more broadly: Sources were T cells, B-cell-depleted T cells, or PBMCs; the material itself was cDNA or gDNA.

In the study's own analysis: It was from reference gene primer amplification that nucleated cell counts were estimated. TCRdb keeps only in-frame clones here, not all; method: immunoSEQ multiplex PCR. The DNA was the basis for D and trimming; V, J and clone size are from that table. The data contain fewer than 400,000 clones, about 85% of them singletons. Recruitment covered 20 to 25 US areas and drew participants whose ages spanned 18 to 89 years. Germline CDR1 and CDR2: MNHEY and SMNVEV (reference sequence). There are 13 residues in the CDR3. V dropped 3 bases and J dropped 5 bases, with 8 bases sitting between them.

Source material: PBMCs or T cells enriched from blood (not recorded which). J is TRBJ1-5 and V is TRBV27, with D possibly TRBD1 on 5 matching bases. The TCR comes from a woman aged 25 to 39 who had been exposed to COVID-19. DNA of the CDR3: TGTGCCAGCAGTTTGACAGTCTATCAGCCCCAGCATTTT. Protein sequence: CASSLTVYQPQHF.